These 10 T cell receptor beta chains were sequenced from one sample in a study of blood T cell repertoires in COVID-19. This table comes from immunoSEQ multiplex PCR, and its TCRdb copy is limited to in-frame clones, with some not included. The table shows about 96,000 clones, with about four fifths occurring only once. The sequenced sample was peripheral blood. These receptors all stem from a woman in her sixties or seventies with acute or convalescent COVID-19.

CDR3 nucleotide sequence: TGTGCCATCAGGGACAGGGAACTGTCACCCCTCCACTTT. This encodes CAIRDRELSPLHF. The chain employs TRBV10-3 and TRBJ1-6; TRBD1 matches at 8 bases. The CDR3 length is 13 residues. Germline loops: CDR1 ENHRY, CDR2 SYGVKD. The junction had 5 bases not matched to a gene; V was cut back by 6 bases and J by 10 bases.

V gene TRBV1 combines with J gene TRBJ2-5; TRBD2 reflects the table's D call only, with no check against the DNA. TRBV1 is designated a pseudogene. The CDR3 sequence is 13 residues long. The CDR3 sequence is CTSSQPPEETQYF. CDR3 in DNA: TGCACCAGCAGCCAACCCCCGGAAGAGACCCAGTACTTC.

This sequence joins TRBV28 and TRBJ2-7; 8 nucleotides agree with TRBD1. The CDR3 has 15 residues. V shed 4 bases, J shed 6 bases, and the junction held 11 bases outside the gene matches. Germline assignment: CDR1 MDHEN and CDR2 SYDVKM. The CDR3 bases are TGTGCCAGCAGTTCCTGGACAGGGTTTCTTTCCGAGCAGTACTTC. This sequence encodes CASSSWTGFLSEQYF.

CDR3 amino acids: CASSSSDQPQHF. CDR3 sequence (DNA): TGTGCCAGCAGCTCCAGTGATCAGCCCCAGCATTTT. The V and J genes are TRBV7-2 and TRBJ1-5; the D is unclear. Trimming took off 4 bases at V and 5 bases at J, with 6 bases between the two ends. The CDR3 sequence is 12 residues long. CDR1 and CDR2 (germline): SGHTA, FQGNSA. The full variable domain, its missing parts supplied by reference TRBV7-2 and TRBJ1-5, is GAGVSQSPSNKVTEKGKDVELRCDPISGHTALYWYRQSLGQGLEFLIYFQGNSAPDKSGLPSDRFSAERTGGSVSTLTIQRTQQEDSAVYLCASSSSDQPQHFGDGTRLSIL.

This chain connects TRBV11-3 to TRBJ1-1; maybe TRBD1 (5 bases). CDR1 SGHNT and CDR2 YENEEA come from the germline V gene. V lost 5 bases and J 4 bases, leaving 14 bases between the germline ends. This CDR3 has 14 residues. CDR3 protein: CASSPSQGGTEAFF. The CDR3, as DNA: TGTGCCAGCAGCCCGTCGCAGGGAGGCACTGAAGCTTTCTTT.

The gene calls are TRBV27 and TRBJ1-1, with D perhaps matching TRBD1 (5 bases). The CDR3 runs 14 residues. The V gene's germline CDR1 is MNHEY and CDR2 SMNVEV (reference sequence). The germline V and J ends were trimmed by 7 bases and 4 bases, with 16 bases remaining between them. The CDR3 loop reads CASTPVFQGTEAFF. The CDR3 region has the DNA TGTGCCAGCACCCCGGTTTTTCAGGGCACTGAAGCTTTCTTT.

This sequence joins TRBV28 and TRBJ1-1; no reliable D call. Trimming took 4 bases from V and 8 from J, leaving 17 bases between them. Per germline, CDR1 MDHEN and CDR2 SYDVKM. The CDR3 is 14 amino acids. CDR3 sequence reads: CASSSKLTVEEAFF. The CDR3 nucleotides are TGTGCCAGCAGTTCGAAGCTGACGGTGGAGGAAGCTTTCTTT.

The chain recombines TRBV29-1 with TRBJ1-2; D perhaps matches TRBD1 (6 bases). The CDR3 runs 15 residues. V lost 0 bases to trimming and J lost 4 bases, with 15 bases between them. Germline CDR1 reads SQVTM; CDR2 reads ANQGSEA. CDR3 protein: CSVEDYDRLAYGYTF. In nucleotides, the CDR3 is TGCAGCGTTGAAGACTACGACAGGTTGGCCTATGGCTACACCTTC.

This chain joins TRBV28 and TRBJ1-3; D is uncertain. Looked up from germline, CDR1 is MDHEN and CDR2 is SYDVKM. Trimming removed 7 bases from V and 3 bases from J, with 19 bases in between. CDR3 length: 16 amino acids. The CDR3 spells CASTLELGSGGNTIYF. The DNA of the CDR3 is TGTGCCAGCACCCTTGAATTGGGGAGTGGTGGAAACACCATATATTTT.

This chain links TRBV7-2 with TRBJ1-5; the D is unclear. V lost 3 bases to trimming and J lost 4 bases, with 4 bases between them. From germline, CDR1 is SGHTA and CDR2 FQGNSA. The CDR3 is 12 amino acids. Here the CDR3 reads CASSFPNQPQHF. CDR3 nucleotide sequence: TGTGCCAGCAGCTTCCCGAATCAGCCCCAGCATTTT.